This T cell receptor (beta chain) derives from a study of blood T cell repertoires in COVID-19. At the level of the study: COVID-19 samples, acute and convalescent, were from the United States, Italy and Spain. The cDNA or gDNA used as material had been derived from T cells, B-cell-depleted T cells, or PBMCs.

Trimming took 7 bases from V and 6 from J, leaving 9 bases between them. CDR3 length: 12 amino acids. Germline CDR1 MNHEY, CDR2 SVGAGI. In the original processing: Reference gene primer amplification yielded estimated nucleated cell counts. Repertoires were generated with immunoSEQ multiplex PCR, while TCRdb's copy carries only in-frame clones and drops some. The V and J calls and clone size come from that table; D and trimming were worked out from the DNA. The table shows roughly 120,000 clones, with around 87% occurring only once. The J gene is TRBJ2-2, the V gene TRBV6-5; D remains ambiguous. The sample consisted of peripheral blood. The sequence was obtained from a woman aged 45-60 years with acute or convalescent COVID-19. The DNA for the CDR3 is TGTGCCAGCACCTCTACGGCCGGGGAGCTGTTTTTT. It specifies CASTSTAGELFF.